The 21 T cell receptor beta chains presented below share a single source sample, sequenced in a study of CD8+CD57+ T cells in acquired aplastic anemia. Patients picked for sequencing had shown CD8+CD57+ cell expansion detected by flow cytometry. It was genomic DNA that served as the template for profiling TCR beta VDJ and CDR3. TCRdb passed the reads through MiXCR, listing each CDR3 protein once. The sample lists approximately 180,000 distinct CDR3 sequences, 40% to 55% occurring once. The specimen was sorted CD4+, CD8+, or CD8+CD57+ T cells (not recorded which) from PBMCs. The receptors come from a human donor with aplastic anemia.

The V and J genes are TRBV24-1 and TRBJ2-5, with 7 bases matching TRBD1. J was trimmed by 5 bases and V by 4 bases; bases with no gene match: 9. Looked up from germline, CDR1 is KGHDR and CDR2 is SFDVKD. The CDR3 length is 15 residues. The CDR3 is CATSDRQGSGETQYF. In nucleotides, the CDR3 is TGTGCCACCAGTGACAGACAGGGTAGTGGGGAGACCCAGTACTTC.

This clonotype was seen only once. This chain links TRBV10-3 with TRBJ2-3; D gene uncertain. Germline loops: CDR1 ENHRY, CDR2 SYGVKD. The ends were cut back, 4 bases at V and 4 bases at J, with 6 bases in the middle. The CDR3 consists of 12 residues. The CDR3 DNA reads TGTGCCATCAGTGCAGGTGCAGATACGCAGTATTTT. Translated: CAISAGADTQYF.

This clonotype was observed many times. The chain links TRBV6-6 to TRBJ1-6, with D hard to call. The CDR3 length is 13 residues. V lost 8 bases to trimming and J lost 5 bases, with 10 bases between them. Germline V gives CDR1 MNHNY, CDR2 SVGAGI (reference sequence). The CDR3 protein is CASWRENNSPLHF. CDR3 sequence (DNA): TGTGCCAGCTGGCGGGAAAATAATTCACCCCTCCACTTT.

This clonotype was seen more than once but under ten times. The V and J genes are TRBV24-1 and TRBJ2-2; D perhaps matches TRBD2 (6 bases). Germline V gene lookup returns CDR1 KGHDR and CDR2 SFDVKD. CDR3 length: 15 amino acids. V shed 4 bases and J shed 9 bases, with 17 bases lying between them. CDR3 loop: CATSDSDPGVRELFF. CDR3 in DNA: TGTGCCACCAGTGACTCCGACCCGGGAGTGAGGGAGCTGTTTTTT.

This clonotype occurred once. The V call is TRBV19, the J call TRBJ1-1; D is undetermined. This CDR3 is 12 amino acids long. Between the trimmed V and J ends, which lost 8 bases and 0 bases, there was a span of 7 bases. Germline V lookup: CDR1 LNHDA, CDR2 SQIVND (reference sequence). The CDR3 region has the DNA TGTGCCAGTTACGGAGTGAACACTGAAGCTTTCTTT. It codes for CASYGVNTEAFF.

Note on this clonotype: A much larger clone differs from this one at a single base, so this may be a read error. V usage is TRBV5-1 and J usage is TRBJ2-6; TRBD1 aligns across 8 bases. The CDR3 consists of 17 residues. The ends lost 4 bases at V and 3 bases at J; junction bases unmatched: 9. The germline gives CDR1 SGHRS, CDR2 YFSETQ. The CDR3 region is CASSQGAGPFGANVLTF. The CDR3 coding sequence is TGCGCCAGCAGCCAGGGGGCAGGGCCCTTTGGGGCCAACGTCCTGACTTTC.

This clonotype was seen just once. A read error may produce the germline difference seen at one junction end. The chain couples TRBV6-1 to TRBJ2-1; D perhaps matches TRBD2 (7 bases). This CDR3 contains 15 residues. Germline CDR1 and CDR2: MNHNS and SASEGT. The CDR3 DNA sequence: TGTACCAGCAAGGGGGGGCAGGTCTCCTACAATGAGCAGTTCTTC. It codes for CTSKGGQVSYNEQFF.

CDR3 amino acids: CSAPDGGGYNEQFF. In DNA, the CDR3 is TGCAGTGCTCCAGACGGAGGGGGCTACAATGAGCAGTTCTTC. This chain uses TRBV20-1 with TRBJ2-1; D could derive from TRBD1 or TRBD2 (6 bases each). Trimming shortened V by 5 bases and J by 3 bases, and 14 bases separated the two germline ends. The germline CDR1 and CDR2 sequences are DFQATT and SNEGSKA (reference sequence). This CDR3 has 14 amino acids.

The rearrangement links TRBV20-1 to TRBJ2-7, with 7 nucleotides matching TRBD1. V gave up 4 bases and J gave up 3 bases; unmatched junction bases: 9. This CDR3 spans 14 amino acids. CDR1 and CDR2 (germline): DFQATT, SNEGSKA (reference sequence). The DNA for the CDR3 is TGCAGTGCTATCCCCAGGGGGTTTTACTACGAGCAGTACGTC. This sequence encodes CSAIPRGFYYEQYV.

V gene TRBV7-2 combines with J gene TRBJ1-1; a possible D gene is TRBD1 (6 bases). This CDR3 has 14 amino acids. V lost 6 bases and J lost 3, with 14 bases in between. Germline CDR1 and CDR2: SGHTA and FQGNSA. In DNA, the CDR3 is TGTGCCAGCAGGCAGGGGCCAACCCACACTGAAGCTTTCTTT. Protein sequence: CASRQGPTHTEAFF.

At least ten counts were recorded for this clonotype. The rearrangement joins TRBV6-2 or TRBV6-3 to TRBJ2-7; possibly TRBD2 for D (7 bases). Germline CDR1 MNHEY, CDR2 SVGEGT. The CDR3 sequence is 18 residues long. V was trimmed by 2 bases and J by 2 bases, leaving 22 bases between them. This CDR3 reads CASSYPSRGGGLAYEQYF. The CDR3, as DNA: TGTGCCAGCAGTTACCCGTCGAGGGGGGGGGGTCTTGCCTACGAGCAGTACTTC.

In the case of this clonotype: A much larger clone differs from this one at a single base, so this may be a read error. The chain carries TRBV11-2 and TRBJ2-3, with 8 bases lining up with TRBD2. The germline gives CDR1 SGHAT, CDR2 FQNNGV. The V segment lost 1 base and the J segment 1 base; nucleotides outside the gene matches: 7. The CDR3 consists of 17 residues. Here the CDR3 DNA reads TGTGCCAGCAGCTTAGGACTAGCGAGGGGACGCACAGATACGCAGTATTTT. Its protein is CASSLGLARGRTDTQYF.

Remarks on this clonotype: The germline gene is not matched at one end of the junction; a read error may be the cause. This chain's CDR3 is CASSLILRETRCF. CDR3 coding DNA: TGTGCCAGCAGCCTAATCTTGCGGGAGACCCGGTGCTTC. The chain carries TRBV7-6 and TRBJ2-5; TRBD2 matches at 7 bases. The CDR3 spans 13 residues. Germline values: CDR1 SGHVS, CDR2 FNYEAQ.

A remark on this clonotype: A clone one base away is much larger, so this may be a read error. CDR3 in amino acids: CASSLGASTGSHNEQFF. The CDR3 DNA reads TGTGCCAGCAGCTTAGGTGCTAGTACAGGATCCCACAATGAGCAGTTCTTC. The chain is built from TRBV11-2 and TRBJ2-1, with TRBD1 as a possible D gene (5 bases). The CDR3 runs 17 residues. Germline lookup yields CDR1 SGHAT and CDR2 FQNNGV. Trimming removed 1 base at V and 5 bases at J, with 18 bases between.

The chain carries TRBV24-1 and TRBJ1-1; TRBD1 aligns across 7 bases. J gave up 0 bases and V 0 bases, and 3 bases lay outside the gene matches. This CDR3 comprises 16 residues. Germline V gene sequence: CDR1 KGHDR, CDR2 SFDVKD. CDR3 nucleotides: TGTGCCACCAGTGATTTGACAGGGGTCATGAACACTGAAGCTTTCTTT. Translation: CATSDLTGVMNTEAFF.

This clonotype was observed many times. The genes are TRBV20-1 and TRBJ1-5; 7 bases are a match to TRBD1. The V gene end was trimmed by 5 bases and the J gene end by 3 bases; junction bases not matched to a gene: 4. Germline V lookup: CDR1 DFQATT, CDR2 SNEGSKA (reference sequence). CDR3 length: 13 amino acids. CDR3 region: CSAVTGLNQPQHF. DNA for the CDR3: TGCAGTGCTGTGACAGGGCTCAATCAGCCCCAGCATTTT.

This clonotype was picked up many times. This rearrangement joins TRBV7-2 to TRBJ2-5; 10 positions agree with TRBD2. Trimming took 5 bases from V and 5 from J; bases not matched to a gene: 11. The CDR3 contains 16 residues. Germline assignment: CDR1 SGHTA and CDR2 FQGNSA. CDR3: CASSQGASGGAETQYF. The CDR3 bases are TGTGCCAGCAGCCAGGGGGCCAGCGGGGGGGCGGAGACCCAGTACTTC.

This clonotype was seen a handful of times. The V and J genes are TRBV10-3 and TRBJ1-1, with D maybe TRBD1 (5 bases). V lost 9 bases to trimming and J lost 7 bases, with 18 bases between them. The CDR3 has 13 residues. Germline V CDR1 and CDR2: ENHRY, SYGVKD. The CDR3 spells CAISYRREGEAFF. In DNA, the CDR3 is TGTGCCATTTCCTACAGGAGGGAGGGTGAAGCTTTCTTT.

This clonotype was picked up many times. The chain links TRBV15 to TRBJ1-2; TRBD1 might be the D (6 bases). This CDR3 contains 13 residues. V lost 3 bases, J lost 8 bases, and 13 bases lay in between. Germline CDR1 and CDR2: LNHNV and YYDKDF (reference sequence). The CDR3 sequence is CATSRDHQGGYTF. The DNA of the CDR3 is TGTGCCACCAGCAGGGACCACCAGGGGGGCTACACCTTC.

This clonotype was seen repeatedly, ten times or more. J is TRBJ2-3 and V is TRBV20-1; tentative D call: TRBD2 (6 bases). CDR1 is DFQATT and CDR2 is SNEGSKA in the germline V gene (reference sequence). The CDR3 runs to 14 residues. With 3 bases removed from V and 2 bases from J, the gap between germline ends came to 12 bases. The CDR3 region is CSASRGAHTDTQYF. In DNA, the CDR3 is TGCAGTGCTAGCCGCGGGGCGCACACAGATACGCAGTATTTT.

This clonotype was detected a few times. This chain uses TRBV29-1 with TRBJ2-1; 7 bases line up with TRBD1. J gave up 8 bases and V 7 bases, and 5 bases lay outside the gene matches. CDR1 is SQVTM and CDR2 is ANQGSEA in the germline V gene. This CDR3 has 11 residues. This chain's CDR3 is CSARQGDEQFF. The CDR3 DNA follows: TGCAGCGCGCGACAGGGCGATGAGCAGTTCTTC.